This record covers a single TCR beta chain. Antigen unknown. The sample belongs to a study of cytomegalovirus exposure and HLA in healthy donors. The CDR3 is made up of 18 amino acids. The germline V gene encodes CDR1 MDHEN and CDR2 SYDVKM. V dropped 4 bases and J dropped 0; count of bases not matched to a gene: 8. Findings of the study overall: Earlier findings revealed that most TCR beta V segments proved productive either about 87% or about 30% of the time.

Researchers ran the PCR with 60 Vbeta and 13 Jbeta primers. Only in-frame clones appear in the TCRdb table, and some are missing; sequencing was by immunoSEQ multiplex PCR. This table holds roughly 150,000 clones, roughly 74% found once. The specimen sequenced was PBMCs. The chain employs TRBV28 and TRBJ2-7; 14 bases are a match to TRBD2. The TCR sequence derives from a man younger than 35 in good health and CMV-seropositive. CDR3 in amino acids: CASSSPGTSGSRSYEQYF. The CDR3 DNA follows: TGTGCCAGCAGTTCACCCGGGACTAGCGGGAGTCGCTCCTACGAGCAGTACTTC.